What follows is one TCR beta chain and its context. Its antigen is currently unknown. The data are from a study of T cell repertoires in cytomegalovirus infection. About the study: Public TCR beta signature analysis indicated the presence of both CMV infection and matching HLA type.

TCRdb recomputed calls from the reads with MiXCR, one row per CDR3 protein. The data show 300,000 to 450,000 distinct CDR3 sequences, 18% seen once. The study, taken as a whole, reports: HLA-C-restricted CMV clonotypes gave the most frequent clonotype in two of eight donors. Identification of carriers of CMV plus the relevant HLA was achieved through cumulative public TCR beta family frequency.

This TCR was sampled from a human donor in good health (CMV status not recorded). Some clones in this sample may be carry-over from other donors' samples. Material for sequencing was PBMCs.

The CDR3 region has the DNA TGCAGTGCTAATTCCGGGGCACATTACAATGAGCAGTTCTTC. Protein sequence: CSANSGAHYNEQFF. The chain is built from TRBV20-1 and TRBJ2-1; the D gene could be TRBD1 or TRBD2 (5 bases each). Germline loops: CDR1 DFQATT, CDR2 SNEGSKA (reference sequence). This CDR3 is built from 14 residues. The ends were cut back, 4 bases at V and 4 bases at J, with 14 bases in the middle.